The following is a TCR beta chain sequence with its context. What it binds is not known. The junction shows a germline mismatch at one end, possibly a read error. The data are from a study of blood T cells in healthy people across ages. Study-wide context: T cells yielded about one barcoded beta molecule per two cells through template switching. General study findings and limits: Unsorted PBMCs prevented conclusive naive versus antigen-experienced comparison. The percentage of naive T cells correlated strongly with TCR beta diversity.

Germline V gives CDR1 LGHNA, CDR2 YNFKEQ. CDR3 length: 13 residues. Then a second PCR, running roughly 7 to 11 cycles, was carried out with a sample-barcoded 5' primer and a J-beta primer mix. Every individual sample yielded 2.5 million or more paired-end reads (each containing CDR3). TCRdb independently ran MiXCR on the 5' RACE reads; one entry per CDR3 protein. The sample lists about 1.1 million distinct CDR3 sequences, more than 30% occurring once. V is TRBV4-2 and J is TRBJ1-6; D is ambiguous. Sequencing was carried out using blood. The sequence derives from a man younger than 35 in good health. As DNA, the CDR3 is TGTGCCAGCAGCGGCAACACAGTCCAACCCCCCCACTTT. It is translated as CASSGNTVQPPHF.